The present TCR beta chain was sequenced within a study of blood T cell repertoires in COVID-19. Overall study context: Researchers got acute and convalescent COVID-19 samples from the United States, Italy and Spain.

Authors' data handling: The assay estimated nucleated cells by amplifying reference gene primers. The assay was immunoSEQ multiplex PCR, and TCRdb's table has in-frame clones only and misses some. The DNA was the basis for D and trimming; V, J and clone size are from that table. The sample has about 160,000 clones; 80% are singletons. From germline, CDR1 is SNHLY and CDR2 FYNNEI. CDR3 size: 14 residues. With V trimmed by 5 bases and J by 2 bases, 4 bases remained unmatched. Material for sequencing was PBMCs or T cells enriched from blood (not recorded which). The chain uses TRBV2 and TRBJ1-2; 8 nucleotides align to TRBD1. The TCR sequence derives from a man aged 40-49 years who had recovered from COVID-19. Here the CDR3 DNA reads TGTGCCAGCAGTCCAGGACAGGGAAACTATGGCTACACCTTC. Encoded protein: CASSPGQGNYGYTF.